This T cell receptor (beta chain) was sequenced for a study of T cells in women clearing cervical HPV infection. Study overall: Controls' single incident HPV16 infection cleared within 12 months without precancer.

Genomic DNA, averaging about 1,300 ng per sample, yielded TCR beta CDR3 via immunoSEQ. Here immunoSEQ multiplex PCR was the method, and the copy in TCRdb shows in-frame clones only, minus some. This listing includes over 30,000 clones. The CDR3 is 13 amino acids. CDR1 is SSHAT, CDR2 FNYEAQ, per germline (reference sequence). In regard to this clone: The read halts 3 residues ahead of the CDR3 end, with the missing end drawn from the germline J gene.

This TCR was sampled from a woman aged 18 to 75 with a cervical HPV16 infection that either progressed to CIN3+ or cleared (not recorded which). The specimen sequenced was blood buffy coat. The chain joins TRBV7-7 to TRBJ1-2; D unclear. The CDR3 bases that were read are TGTGCCAGCAGCTTCACAGAATCCTACGAC. Amino acid sequence: CASSFTESYD. The full CDR3 is CASSFTESYDYTF.